This T cell receptor (beta chain) was identified in a study of T cell responses to AZD1222 COVID-19 vaccine. For this clone: Its antigen is not known.

V was pared by 1 base and J by 4 bases, with 8 bases between. The CDR3 covers 13 residues. Looked up from germline, CDR1 is SGHVS and CDR2 is FNYEAQ. Findings of the study overall: Clonal diversity may have been underestimated in mostly white British donors. Spike-specific TCR repertoires showed rising breadth and depth after two AZD1222 doses.

The assay was immunoSEQ multiplex PCR, and TCRdb's table has in-frame clones only and misses some. The table has just under 95,000 clones, over 75% seen once. The sample consisted of peripheral blood, taken on day 0 of AZD1222 vaccination. The chain couples TRBV7-6 to TRBJ2-7; perhaps TRBD2 as D (5 bases). The source is an adult in good health. CDR3 nucleotide sequence: TGTGCCAGCAGCTTAGAAGAGGGTTACGAGCAGTACTTC. Amino acids: CASSLEEGYEQYF. The full variable domain, with the rest looked up from reference TRBV7-6 and TRBJ2-7, is GAGVSQSPRYKVTKRGQDVALRCDPISGHVSLYWYRQALGQGPEFLTYFNYEAQQDKSGLPNDRFSAERPEGSISTLTIQRTEQRDSAMYRCASSLEEGYEQYFGPGTRLTVT.